The T cell receptor beta chain described here comes from a study of T cell repertoires in cytomegalovirus infection. Study as a whole: CMV infection and matching HLA type were both indicated by public TCR beta signatures.

With respect to this clonotype: Its antigen is undetermined.

Trimming stripped 4 bases from V and 7 bases from J, with 22 bases between. The CDR3 is made up of 16 amino acids. Germline loops: CDR1 SEHNR, CDR2 FQNEAQ (reference sequence). TCRdb independently ran MiXCR on the reads; one entry per CDR3 protein. The sample includes approximately 340,000 distinct CDR3 sequences, under 35% of them seen just once. The source was cultured PBMCs, collected from culture after CMV antigen stimulation. The V gene is TRBV7-9, the J gene TRBJ1-2; D is unresolved. This receptor was taken from a human donor in good health (CMV status not recorded). Some clones in this sample may be carry-over from other donors' samples. CDR3 in amino acids: CASSSLSEAGSGGYTF. In DNA, the CDR3 is TGTGCCAGCAGCTCACTTTCCGAGGCAGGCTCGGGTGGCTACACCTTC.